This T cell receptor beta chain appears in the sequencing data of a study of CD8+CD57+ T cells in acquired aplastic anemia. Study details: The average for DNA from sorted CD4+ and CD8+ cells was around 3.5 ug. The average read count for CD4+ cells in healthy donors was 10 million to 12 million.

Overall study results and limits: No significant difference in CD8+ Simpson's diversity was found between patients and controls.

Germline CDR1 reads SGHTA; CDR2 reads FQGTGA. The CDR3 runs to 16 residues. The V and J ends lost 4 bases and 15 bases respectively, with 25 bases between them. For this clonotype: Its antigen is undetermined.

Researchers used genomic DNA as the template to profile TCR beta VDJ and CDR3. One entry per CDR3 protein results from TCRdb running MiXCR on the reads. This table holds a few hundred thousand distinct CDR3 sequences, 65% to 75% found once. The clonotype comes from a human donor in good health, serving as a control. The sequenced sample consisted of sorted CD4+, CD8+, or CD8+CD57+ T cells (not recorded which) from PBMCs. This chain uses TRBV7-3 with TRBJ1-6, with D uncertain. The CDR3 loop reads CASSSFHGAYEQYLHF. The CDR3 DNA is TGTGCCAGCAGCTCGTTCCACGGAGCCTACGAGCAGTACCTCCACTTT.